Each of the 18 T cell receptor beta chains below was sequenced from the same sample in a study of CD8 T cells in Susac syndrome. Random hexamers served to reverse transcribe about 0.45 to 1 ug RNA. TCRdb reprocessed the immunoSEQ multiplex PCR reads via MiXCR and lists one record per CDR3 protein. The repertoire includes fewer than 350,000 distinct CDR3 sequences, about 92% of them detected once, and less than 0.08% sits in the top ten. The sample was CD4+ T cells from PBMCs. These receptors were taken from a human donor with multiple sclerosis.

The V and J genes are TRBV2 and TRBJ2-3; D gene ambiguous. Trimming removed 7 bases from V and 15 bases from J, with 26 bases in between. The CDR3 loop spans 14 amino acids. CDR1 is SNHLY and CDR2 is FYNNEI in the germline V gene. DNA for the CDR3: TGTGCCAGCACTGCCATATTAGTCACAGATACCCCATATTTT. It is translated as CASTAILVTDTPYF. Together with reference TRBV2 and TRBJ2-3, the CDR3 gives the full variable domain: EPEVTQTPSHQVTQMGQEVILRCVPISNHLYFYWYRQILGQKVEFLVSFYNNEISEKSEIFDDQFSVERPDGSNFTLKIRSTKLEDSAMYFCASTAILVTDTPYFGPGTRLTVL.

CDR3 sequence: CASSPSPGGENEQFF. CDR3 DNA: TGTGCCAGCAGCCCATCCCCAGGAGGAGAGAATGAGCAGTTCTTC. The chain carries TRBV9 and TRBJ2-1; D is possibly TRBD2 (5 bases). Trimming took off 4 bases at V and 7 bases at J, with 18 bases between the two ends. Germline loops: CDR1 SGDLS, CDR2 YYNGEE. The CDR3 has 15 amino acids. Using reference TRBV9 and TRBJ2-1 for the parts outside the CDR3, the full variable domain is DSGVTQTPKHLITATGQRVTLRCSPRSGDLSVYWYQQSLDQGLQFLIQYYNGEERAKGNILERFSAQQFPDLHSELNLSSLELGDSALYFCASSPSPGGENEQFFGPGTRLTVL.

The chain links TRBV6-2 or TRBV6-3 to TRBJ1-1, with D perhaps matching TRBD1 (5 bases). V lost 6 bases, J lost 0 bases, and 11 bases lay in between. This CDR3 contains 14 residues. The germline gives CDR1 MNHEY, CDR2 SVGEGT. The CDR3 sequence is CASSYQGLNTEAFF. As DNA, the CDR3 is TGTGCCAGCAGCTACCAGGGACTGAACACTGAAGCTTTCTTT.

The chain uses TRBV6-5 and TRBJ1-3; 7 bases align to TRBD1. The CDR3 runs to 14 residues. V lost 6 bases, J lost 4 bases, and 6 bases stayed unmatched. Germline CDR1 MNHEY, CDR2 SVGAGI. This CDR3 reads CASSRQGGGNTIYF. The CDR3 DNA reads TGTGCCAGCAGCCGACAGGGCGGGGGAAACACCATATATTTT.

V and J are TRBV7-9 and TRBJ1-1, with D uncertain. Per germline, CDR1 SEHNR and CDR2 FQNEAQ (reference sequence). V lost 5 bases to trimming and J lost 3 bases, with 10 bases between them. The CDR3 is 13 amino acids. The CDR3 nucleotides are TGTGCCAGCAGCCCCCAGGCGGACACTGAAGCTTTCTTT. Protein: CASSPQADTEAFF.

The V and J genes are TRBV20-1 and TRBJ2-3, with 16 bases matching TRBD2. CDR1 is DFQATT and CDR2 is SNEGSKA in the germline V gene (reference sequence). Unmatched junction bases numbered 8, after V lost 5 bases and J lost 3 bases. CDR3 length equals 17 residues. The CDR3 DNA sequence: TGCAGTGCTTCCGGGACTAGCGGGGGGGCCAGTACAGATACGCAGTATTTT. Translation gives CSASGTSGGASTDTQYF.

This chain links TRBV5-1 with TRBJ2-2; 12 bases are a match to TRBD1. This CDR3 is 17 amino acids long. In germline, CDR1 is SGHRS, CDR2 YFSETQ. J gave up 4 bases and V 6 bases, and 10 bases lay outside the gene matches. CDR3 sequence (DNA): TGCGCCAGCAACCCCCGGGACAGGGGGCAGGTCACCGGGGAGCTGTTTTTT. Its translation: CASNPRDRGQVTGELFF.

This rearrangement joins TRBV12-3 or TRBV12-4 to TRBJ2-7; D may be TRBD1 or TRBD2 (6 bases each). The CDR3 sequence is 11 residues long. The V and J ends lost 7 bases and 6 bases respectively, with 10 bases between them. The CDR3 DNA sequence: TGTGCCAGCACCGAGGGGGGCGAGCAGTACTTC. Residues: CASTEGGEQYF.

The V and J genes are TRBV20-1 and TRBJ2-2, with 9 bases fitting TRBD2. The CDR3 length is 13 residues. Looked up from germline, CDR1 is DFQATT and CDR2 is SNEGSKA (reference sequence). Trimming cost V 6 bases and J 8 bases; bases outside gene matches: 7. The CDR3 DNA reads as TGCAGTGCCTCAGCGGGAGGTGTTGGGGAGCTGTTTTTT. As protein: CSASAGGVGELFF.

The chain is built from TRBV29-1 and TRBJ1-2; D not resolved. The V gene's germline CDR1 is SQVTM and CDR2 ANQGSEA. V lost 4 bases, J lost 7 bases, and 7 bases lay in between. The CDR3 extends over 10 amino acids. CDR3 DNA sequence: TGCAGCGTTGTGACCGCTGGCTACACCTTC. This codes for CSVVTAGYTF.

The V gene is TRBV6-1, the J gene TRBJ2-4, with 12 bases fitting TRBD2. The CDR3 length is 19 residues. Germline V gives CDR1 MNHNS, CDR2 SASEGT. V dropped 1 base and J dropped 0; count of bases not matched to a gene: 7. CDR3 sequence: CASSEVLAGGLLAKNIQYF. For the CDR3, the DNA is TGTGCCAGCAGTGAAGTGCTAGCGGGGGGGCTACTAGCCAAAAACATTCAGTACTTC.

The V call is TRBV7-9, the J call TRBJ1-1, with 9 bases fitting TRBD1. The CDR3 covers 18 residues. Germline V gives CDR1 SEHNR, CDR2 FQNEAQ (reference sequence). The trim removed 3 bases at V and 2 bases at J, leaving 13 bases unmatched. Written as DNA, the CDR3 is TGTGCCAGCAGCTTCGGGACAGGGATTCGTCGTGGTAACACTGAAGCTTTCTTT. Protein product: CASSFGTGIRRGNTEAFF.

The chain links TRBV10-2 to TRBJ1-1, with D hard to call. This CDR3 comprises 14 residues. The germline V gene encodes CDR1 WSHSY and CDR2 SAAADI. V lost 3 bases to trimming and J lost 1 base, with 9 bases between them. The CDR3 sequence is CASSELVRNTEAFF. CDR3 nucleotide sequence: TGCGCCAGCAGTGAATTGGTGAGGAACACTGAAGCTTTCTTT.

The chain joins TRBV2 to TRBJ1-2; TRBD1 matches at 7 bases. The CDR3 is 13 amino acids. V lost 8 bases to trimming and J lost 7 bases; unmatched junction nucleotides: 10. In germline, CDR1 is SNHLY, CDR2 FYNNEI. The CDR3: CASGRQGATGYTF. CDR3 nucleotides: TGTGCCAGCGGGAGACAGGGCGCAACTGGCTACACCTTC.

CDR3 in amino acids: CASRPRVGAGTEAFF. Written as DNA, the CDR3 is TGTGCCAGCAGACCGAGGGTAGGGGCCGGCACTGAAGCTTTCTTT. The V call is TRBV7-2, the J call TRBJ1-1, with D perhaps TRBD1 (5 bases). Trimming pared 6 bases from V and 4 bases from J, leaving 18 bases between. CDR1 and CDR2 from the germline V gene are SGHTA and FQGNSA. This CDR3 comprises 15 residues.

The V and J genes are TRBV10-3 and TRBJ2-6, with D hard to call. The germline V and J ends were trimmed by 4 bases and 0 bases, with 7 bases remaining between them. From germline, CDR1 is ENHRY and CDR2 SYGVKD. CDR3 size: 15 residues. CDR3 amino acids: CAISADLSGANVLTF. The CDR3 coding sequence is TGTGCCATCAGTGCAGACCTCTCTGGGGCCAACGTCCTGACTTTC.

The rearrangement uses TRBV2 and TRBJ2-3; tentative D call: TRBD1 (5 bases). From germline, CDR1 is SNHLY and CDR2 FYNNEI. V gave up 7 bases and J gave up 5 bases, with 13 bases separating them. This CDR3 comprises 13 residues. The CDR3 DNA reads TGTGCCAGCAAAGGGCAGGGTAAAGATACGCAGTATTTT. It encodes CASKGQGKDTQYF. Supplemented by reference TRBV2 and TRBJ2-3, the full variable domain reads EPEVTQTPSHQVTQMGQEVILRCVPISNHLYFYWYRQILGQKVEFLVSFYNNEISEKSEIFDDQFSVERPDGSNFTLKIRSTKLEDSAMYFCASKGQGKDTQYFGPGTRLTVL.

Here the CDR3 reads CASSQFTPGVNEKLFF. The DNA of the CDR3 is TGTGCCAGCAGCCAGTTCACTCCTGGGGTTAATGAAAAACTGTTTTTT. This chain links TRBV3-1 with TRBJ1-4; D is unclear. V was shortened by 3 bases and J by 4 bases, with 15 bases between the two germline ends. The germline V gene encodes CDR1 LGHDT and CDR2 YNNKEL (reference sequence). The CDR3 totals 16 residues.